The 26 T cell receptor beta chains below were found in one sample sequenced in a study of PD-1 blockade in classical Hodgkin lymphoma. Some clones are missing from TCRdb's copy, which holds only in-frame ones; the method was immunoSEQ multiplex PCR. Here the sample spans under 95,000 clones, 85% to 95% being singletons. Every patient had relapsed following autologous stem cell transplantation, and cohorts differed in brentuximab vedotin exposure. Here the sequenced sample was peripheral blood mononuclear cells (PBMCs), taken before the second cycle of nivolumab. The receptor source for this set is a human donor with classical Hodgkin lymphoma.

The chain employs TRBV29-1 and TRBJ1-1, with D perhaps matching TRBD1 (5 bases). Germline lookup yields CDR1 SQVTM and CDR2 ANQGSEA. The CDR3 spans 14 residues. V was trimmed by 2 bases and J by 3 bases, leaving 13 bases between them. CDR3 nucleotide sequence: TGCAGCGTTGAACATGGACTCAGGGACACTGAAGCTTTCTTT. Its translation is CSVEHGLRDTEAFF.

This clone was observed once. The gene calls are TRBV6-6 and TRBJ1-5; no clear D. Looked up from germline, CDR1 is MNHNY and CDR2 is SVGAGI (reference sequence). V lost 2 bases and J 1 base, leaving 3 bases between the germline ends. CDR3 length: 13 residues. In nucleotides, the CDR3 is TGTGCCAGCAGTTACACGAGCAATCAGCCCCAGCATTTT. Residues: CASSYTSNQPQHF.

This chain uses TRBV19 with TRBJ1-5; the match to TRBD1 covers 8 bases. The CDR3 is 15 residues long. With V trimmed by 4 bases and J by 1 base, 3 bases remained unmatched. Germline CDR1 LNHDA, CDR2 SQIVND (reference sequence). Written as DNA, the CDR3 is TGTGCCAGTAGTAGTACAGGGGGAAGCAATCAGCCCCAGCATTTT. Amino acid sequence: CASSSTGGSNQPQHF. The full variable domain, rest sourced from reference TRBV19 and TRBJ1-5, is DGGITQSPKYLFRKEGQNVTLSCEQNLNHDAMYWYRQDPGQGLRLIYYSQIVNDFQKGDIAEGYSVSREKKESFPLTVTSAQKNPTAFYLCASSSTGGSNQPQHFGDGTRLSIL.

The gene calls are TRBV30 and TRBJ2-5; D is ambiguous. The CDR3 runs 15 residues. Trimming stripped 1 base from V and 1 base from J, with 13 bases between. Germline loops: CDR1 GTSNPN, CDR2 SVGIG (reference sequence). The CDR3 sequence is CAWSALVGIQETQYF. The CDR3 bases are TGTGCCTGGAGTGCCCTGGTAGGGATCCAAGAGACCCAGTACTTC.

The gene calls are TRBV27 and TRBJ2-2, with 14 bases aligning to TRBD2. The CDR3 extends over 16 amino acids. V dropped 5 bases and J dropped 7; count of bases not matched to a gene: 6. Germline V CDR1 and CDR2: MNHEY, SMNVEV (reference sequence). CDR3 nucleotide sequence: TGTGCCAGCAGTAGCAGACTAGCGGGAGGGCACGGGGAGCTGTTTTTT. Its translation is CASSSRLAGGHGELFF.

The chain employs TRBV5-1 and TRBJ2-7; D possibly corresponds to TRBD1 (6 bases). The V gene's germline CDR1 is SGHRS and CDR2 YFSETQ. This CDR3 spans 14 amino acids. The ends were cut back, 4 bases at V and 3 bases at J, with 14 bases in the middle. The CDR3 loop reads CASSPGTTFYEQYF. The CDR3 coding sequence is TGCGCCAGCAGCCCCGGGACAACATTCTACGAGCAGTACTTC.

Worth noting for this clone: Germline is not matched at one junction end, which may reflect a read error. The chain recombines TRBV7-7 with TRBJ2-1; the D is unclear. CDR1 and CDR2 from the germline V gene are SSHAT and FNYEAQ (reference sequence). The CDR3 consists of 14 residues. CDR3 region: CASSPGGAYNEQFF. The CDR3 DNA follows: TGTGCTAGCAGCCCTGGTGGGGCCTACAATGAGCAGTTCTTC.

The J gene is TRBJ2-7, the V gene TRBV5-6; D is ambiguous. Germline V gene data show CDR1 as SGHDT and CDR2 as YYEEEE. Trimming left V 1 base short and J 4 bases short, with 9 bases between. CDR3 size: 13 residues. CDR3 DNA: TGTGCCAGCAGCTTGACGGAGTTGTACGAGCAGTACTTC. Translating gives CASSLTELYEQYF. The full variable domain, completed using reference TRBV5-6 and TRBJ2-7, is DAGVTQSPTHLIKTRGQQVTLRCSPKSGHDTVSWYQQALGQGPQFIFQYYEEEERQRGNFPDRFSGHQFPNYSSELNVNALLLGDSALYLCASSLTELYEQYFGPGTRLTVT.

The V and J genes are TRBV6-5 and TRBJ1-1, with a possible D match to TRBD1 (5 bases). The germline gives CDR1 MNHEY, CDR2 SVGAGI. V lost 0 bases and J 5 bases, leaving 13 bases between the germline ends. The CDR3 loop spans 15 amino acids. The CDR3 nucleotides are TGTGCCAGCAGTTACTCGACCGGGGCTGGAACTGAAGCTTTCTTT. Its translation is CASSYSTGAGTEAFF.

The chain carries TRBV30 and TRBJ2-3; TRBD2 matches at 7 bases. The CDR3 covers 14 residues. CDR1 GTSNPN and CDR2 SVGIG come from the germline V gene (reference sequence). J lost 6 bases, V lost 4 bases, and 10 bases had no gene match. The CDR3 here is CAWTPGRARDTQYF. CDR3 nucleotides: TGTGCCTGGACCCCGGGGAGGGCCAGGGATACGCAGTATTTT.

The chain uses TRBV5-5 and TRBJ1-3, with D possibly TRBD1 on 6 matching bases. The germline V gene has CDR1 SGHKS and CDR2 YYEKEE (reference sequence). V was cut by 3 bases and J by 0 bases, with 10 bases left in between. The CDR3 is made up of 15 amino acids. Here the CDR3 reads CASSSPTGSGNTIYF. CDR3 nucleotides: TGTGCCAGCAGCTCCCCGACAGGCTCTGGAAACACCATATATTTT.

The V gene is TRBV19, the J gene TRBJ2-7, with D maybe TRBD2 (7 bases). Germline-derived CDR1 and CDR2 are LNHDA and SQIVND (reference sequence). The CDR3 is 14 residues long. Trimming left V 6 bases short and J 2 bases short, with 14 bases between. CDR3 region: CASRNSGTPYEQYF. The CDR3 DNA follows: TGTGCCAGTAGAAACAGCGGGACACCCTACGAGCAGTACTTC. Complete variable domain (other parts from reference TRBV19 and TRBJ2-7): DGGITQSPKYLFRKEGQNVTLSCEQNLNHDAMYWYRQDPGQGLRLIYYSQIVNDFQKGDIAEGYSVSREKKESFPLTVTSAQKNPTAFYLCASRNSGTPYEQYFGPGTRLTVT.

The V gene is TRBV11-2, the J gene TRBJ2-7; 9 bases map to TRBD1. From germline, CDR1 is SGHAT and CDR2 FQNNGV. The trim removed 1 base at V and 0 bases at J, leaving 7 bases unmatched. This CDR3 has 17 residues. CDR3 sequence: CASSLGGTGSPSYEQYF. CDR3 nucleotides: TGTGCCAGCAGCTTAGGTGGGACAGGGTCACCCTCCTACGAGCAGTACTTC. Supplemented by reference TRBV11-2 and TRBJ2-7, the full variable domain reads EAGVAQSPRYKIIEKRQSVAFWCNPISGHATLYWYQQILGQGPKLLIQFQNNGVVDDSQLPKDRFSAERLKGVDSTLKIQPAKLEDSAVYLCASSLGGTGSPSYEQYFGPGTRLTVT.

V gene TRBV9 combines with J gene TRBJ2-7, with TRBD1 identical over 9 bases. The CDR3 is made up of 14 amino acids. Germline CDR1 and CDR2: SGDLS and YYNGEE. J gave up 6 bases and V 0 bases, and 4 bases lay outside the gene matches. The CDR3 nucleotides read TGTGCCAGCAGCGTAGTAACAGGGGGCAGCGAGCAGTACTTC. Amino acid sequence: CASSVVTGGSEQYF.

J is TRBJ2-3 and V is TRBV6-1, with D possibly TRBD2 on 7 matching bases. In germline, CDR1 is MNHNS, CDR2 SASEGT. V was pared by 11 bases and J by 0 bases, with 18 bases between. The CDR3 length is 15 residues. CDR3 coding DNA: TGTGCCCTTTGGGGGCGGGAGACTAGCACAGATACGCAGTATTTT. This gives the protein CALWGRETSTDTQYF.

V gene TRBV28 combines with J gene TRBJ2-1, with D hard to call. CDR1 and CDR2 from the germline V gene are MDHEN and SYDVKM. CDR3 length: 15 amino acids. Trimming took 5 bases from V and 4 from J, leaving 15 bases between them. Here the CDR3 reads CASSLTPVGYNEQFF. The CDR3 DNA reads TGTGCCAGCAGTCTCACCCCAGTGGGATACAATGAGCAGTTCTTC. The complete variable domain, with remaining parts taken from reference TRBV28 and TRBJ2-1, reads DVKVTQSSRYLVKRTGEKVFLECVQDMDHENMFWYRQDPGLGLRLIYFSYDVKMKEKGDIPEGYSVSREKKERFSLILESASTNQTSMYLCASSLTPVGYNEQFFGPGTRLTVL.

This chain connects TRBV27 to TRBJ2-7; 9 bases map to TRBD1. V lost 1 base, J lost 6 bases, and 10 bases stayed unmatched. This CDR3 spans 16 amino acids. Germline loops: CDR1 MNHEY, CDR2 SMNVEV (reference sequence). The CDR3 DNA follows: TGTGCCAGCAGTTTATACCCGGGACAGGGTAACGGCGAGCAGTACTTC. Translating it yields CASSLYPGQGNGEQYF.

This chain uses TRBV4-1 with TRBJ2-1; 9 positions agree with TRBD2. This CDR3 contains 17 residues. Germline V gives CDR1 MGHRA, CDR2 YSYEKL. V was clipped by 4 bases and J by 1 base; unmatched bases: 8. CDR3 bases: TGCGCCAGCAGCCCTCCCTTAGCGGGAGTGTCCTACAATGAGCAGTTCTTC. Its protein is CASSPPLAGVSYNEQFF.

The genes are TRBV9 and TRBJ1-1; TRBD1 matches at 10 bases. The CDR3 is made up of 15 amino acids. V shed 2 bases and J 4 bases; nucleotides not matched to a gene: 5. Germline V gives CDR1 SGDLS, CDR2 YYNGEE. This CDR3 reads CASSVADRGGTEAFF. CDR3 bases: TGTGCCAGCAGCGTGGCGGACAGGGGGGGCACTGAAGCTTTCTTT.

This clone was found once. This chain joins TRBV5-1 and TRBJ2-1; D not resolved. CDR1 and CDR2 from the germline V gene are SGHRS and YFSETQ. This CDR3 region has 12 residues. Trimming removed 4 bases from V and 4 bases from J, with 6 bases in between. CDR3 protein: CASSKKYNEQFF. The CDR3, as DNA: TGCGCCAGCAGCAAGAAGTACAATGAGCAGTTCTTC. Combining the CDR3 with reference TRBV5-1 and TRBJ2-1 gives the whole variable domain KAGVTQTPRYLIKTRGQQVTLSCSPISGHRSVSWYQQTPGQGLQFLFEYFSETQRNKGNFPGRFSGRQFSNSRSEMNVSTLELGDSALYLCASSKKYNEQFFGPGTRLTVL.

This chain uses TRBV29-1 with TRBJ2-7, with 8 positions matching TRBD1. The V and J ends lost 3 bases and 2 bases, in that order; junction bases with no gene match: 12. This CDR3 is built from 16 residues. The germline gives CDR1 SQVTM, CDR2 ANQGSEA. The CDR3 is CSVEVKRNRGTYEQYF. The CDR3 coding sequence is TGCAGCGTTGAGGTAAAACGGAACAGGGGGACCTACGAGCAGTACTTC.

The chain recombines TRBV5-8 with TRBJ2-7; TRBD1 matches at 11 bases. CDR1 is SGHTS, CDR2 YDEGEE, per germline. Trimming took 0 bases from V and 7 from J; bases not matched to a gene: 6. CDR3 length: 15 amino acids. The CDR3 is CASSLGGQGASEQYF. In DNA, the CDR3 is TGTGCCAGCAGCTTGGGAGGACAGGGGGCGAGTGAGCAGTACTTC.

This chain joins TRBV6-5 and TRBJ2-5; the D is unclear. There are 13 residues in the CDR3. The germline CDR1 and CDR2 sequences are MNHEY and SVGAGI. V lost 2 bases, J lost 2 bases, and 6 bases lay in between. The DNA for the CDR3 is TGTGCCAGCAGTTACAGGCCTCAAGAGACCCAGTACTTC. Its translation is CASSYRPQETQYF.

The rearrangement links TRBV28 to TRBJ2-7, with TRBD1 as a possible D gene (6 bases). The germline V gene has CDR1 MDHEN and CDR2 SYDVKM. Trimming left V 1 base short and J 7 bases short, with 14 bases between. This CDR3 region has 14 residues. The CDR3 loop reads CASSLYAGVGEQYF. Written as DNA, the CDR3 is TGTGCCAGCAGTTTATACGCAGGGGTCGGGGAGCAGTACTTC.

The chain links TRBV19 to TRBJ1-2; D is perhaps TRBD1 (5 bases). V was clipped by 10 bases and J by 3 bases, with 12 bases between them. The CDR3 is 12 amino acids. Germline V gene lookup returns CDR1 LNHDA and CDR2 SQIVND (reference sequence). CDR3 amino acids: CATTGTYYGYTF. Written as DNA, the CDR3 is TGTGCCACAACCGGGACGTACTATGGCTACACCTTC.

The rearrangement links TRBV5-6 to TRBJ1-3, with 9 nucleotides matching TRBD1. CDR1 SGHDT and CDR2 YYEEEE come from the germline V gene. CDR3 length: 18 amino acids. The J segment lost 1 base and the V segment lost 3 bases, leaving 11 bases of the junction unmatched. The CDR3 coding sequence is TGTGCCAGCAGCTGGAGACAGGGGGGGTTTAGTTCTGGAAACACCATATATTTT. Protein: CASSWRQGGFSSGNTIYF.